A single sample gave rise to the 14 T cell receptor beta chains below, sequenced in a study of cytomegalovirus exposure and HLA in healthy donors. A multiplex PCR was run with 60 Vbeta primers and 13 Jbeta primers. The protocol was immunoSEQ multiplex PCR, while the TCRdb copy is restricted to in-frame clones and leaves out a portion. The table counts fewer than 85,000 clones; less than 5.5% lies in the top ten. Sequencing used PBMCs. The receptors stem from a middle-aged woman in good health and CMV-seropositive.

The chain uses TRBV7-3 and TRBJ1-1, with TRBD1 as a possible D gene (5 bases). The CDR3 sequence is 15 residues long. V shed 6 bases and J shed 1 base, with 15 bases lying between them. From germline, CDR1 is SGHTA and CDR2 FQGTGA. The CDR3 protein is CASRSNGGRNTEAFF. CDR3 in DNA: TGTGCCAGCAGGAGTAACGGGGGAAGGAACACTGAAGCTTTCTTT.

The CDR3 loop reads CASSHIREDEQFF. The CDR3 DNA follows: TGTGCCAGCAGCCATATCCGAGAGGATGAGCAGTTCTTC. The J gene is TRBJ2-1, the V gene TRBV5-4, with D unclear. V lost 4 bases and J lost 8, with 13 bases in between. There are 13 residues in the CDR3. In germline, CDR1 is SGHNT, CDR2 YYREEE (reference sequence).

The CDR3 nucleotides read TGTGCCAGCAGCCAAGAGAGGATGCAGGGGGCCGGGGGCTACACCTTC. Protein product: CASSQERMQGAGGYTF. V gene TRBV4-2 combines with J gene TRBJ1-2; 8 nucleotides agree with TRBD1. The ends lost 0 bases at V and 8 bases at J; junction bases unmatched: 11. CDR3 size: 16 residues. Germline V gene data show CDR1 as LGHNA and CDR2 as YNFKEQ.

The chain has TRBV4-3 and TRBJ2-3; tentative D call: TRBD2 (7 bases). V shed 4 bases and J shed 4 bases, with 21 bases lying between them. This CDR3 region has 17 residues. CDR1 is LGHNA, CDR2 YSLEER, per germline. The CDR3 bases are TGCGCCAGCAGCCGAAAGTGGGAAGGCGGGGGCCCAGATACGCAGTATTTT. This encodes CASSRKWEGGGPDTQYF.

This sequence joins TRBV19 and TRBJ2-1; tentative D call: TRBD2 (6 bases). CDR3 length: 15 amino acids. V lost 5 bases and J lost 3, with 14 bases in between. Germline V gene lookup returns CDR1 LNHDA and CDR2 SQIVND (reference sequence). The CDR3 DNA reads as TGTGCCAGTAGTGCACGGGACTTAGGCTACAATGAGCAGTTCTTC. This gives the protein CASSARDLGYNEQFF.

As DNA, the CDR3 is TGTGCCAGCAGATTAACACGGGTCGGGGAGCAGTTCTTC. Translation gives CASRLTRVGEQFF. V usage is TRBV6-5 and J usage is TRBJ2-1; D uncertain. CDR3 length: 13 amino acids. Germline CDR1 is MNHEY and CDR2 is SVGAGI. Trimming removed 6 bases from V and 10 bases from J, with 16 bases in between.

CDR3 sequence: CASSINVWGDTEAFF. Here the CDR3 DNA reads TGTGCCAGTAGTATTAACGTATGGGGGGACACTGAAGCTTTCTTT. This chain links TRBV19 with TRBJ1-1; D is possibly TRBD1 (5 bases). The CDR3 sequence is 15 residues long. CDR1 is LNHDA, CDR2 SQIVND, per germline (reference sequence). The V end lost 3 bases, the J end lost 3 bases, and 14 bases lay between the germline ends.

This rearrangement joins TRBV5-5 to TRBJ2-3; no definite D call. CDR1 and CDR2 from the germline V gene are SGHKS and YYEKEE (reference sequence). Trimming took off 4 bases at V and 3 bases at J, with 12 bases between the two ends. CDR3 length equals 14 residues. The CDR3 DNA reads TGTGCCAGCAGCCGAGGCACTTATACAGATACGCAGTATTTT. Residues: CASSRGTYTDTQYF.

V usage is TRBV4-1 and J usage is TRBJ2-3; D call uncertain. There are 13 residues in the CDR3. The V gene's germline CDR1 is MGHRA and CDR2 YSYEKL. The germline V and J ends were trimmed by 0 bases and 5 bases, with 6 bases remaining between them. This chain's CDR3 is CASSQEMRDTQYF. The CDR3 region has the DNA TGCGCCAGCAGCCAAGAAATGAGAGATACGCAGTATTTT.

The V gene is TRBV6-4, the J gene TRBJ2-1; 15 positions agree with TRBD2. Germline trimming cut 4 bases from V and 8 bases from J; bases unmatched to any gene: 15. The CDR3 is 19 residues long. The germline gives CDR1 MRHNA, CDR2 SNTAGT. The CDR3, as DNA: TGTGCCAGCAGTGTCCAGGGGGGGACTAGCGGGAGGAGTGGTGATGAGCAGTTCTTC. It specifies CASSVQGGTSGRSGDEQFF.

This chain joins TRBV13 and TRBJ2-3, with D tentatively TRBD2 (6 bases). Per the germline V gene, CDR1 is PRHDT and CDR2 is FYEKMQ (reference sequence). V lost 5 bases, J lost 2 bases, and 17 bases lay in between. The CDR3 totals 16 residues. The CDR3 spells CASSRRAGGTTDTQYF. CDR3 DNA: TGTGCCAGCAGCCGTAGAGCGGGCGGGACCACAGATACGCAGTATTTT.

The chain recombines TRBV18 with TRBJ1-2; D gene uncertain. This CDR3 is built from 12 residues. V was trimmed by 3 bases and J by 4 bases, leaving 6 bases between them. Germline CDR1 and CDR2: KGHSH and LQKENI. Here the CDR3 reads CASSPEGYGYTF. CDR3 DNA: TGTGCCAGCTCACCCGAGGGCTATGGCTACACCTTC.

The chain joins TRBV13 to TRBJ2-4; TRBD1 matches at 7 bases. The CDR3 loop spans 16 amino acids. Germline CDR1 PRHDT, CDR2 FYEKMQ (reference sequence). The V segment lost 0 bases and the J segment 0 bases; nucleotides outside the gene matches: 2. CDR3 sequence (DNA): TGTGCCAGCAGCTTAGGAGGGACAGTAGCCAAAAACATTCAGTACTTC. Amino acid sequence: CASSLGGTVAKNIQYF.

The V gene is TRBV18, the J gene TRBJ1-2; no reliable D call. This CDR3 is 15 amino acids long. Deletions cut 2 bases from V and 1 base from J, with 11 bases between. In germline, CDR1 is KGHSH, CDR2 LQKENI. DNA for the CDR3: TGTGCCAGCTCACCAGAAGCCAGGATTAACTATGGCTACACCTTC. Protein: CASSPEARINYGYTF.